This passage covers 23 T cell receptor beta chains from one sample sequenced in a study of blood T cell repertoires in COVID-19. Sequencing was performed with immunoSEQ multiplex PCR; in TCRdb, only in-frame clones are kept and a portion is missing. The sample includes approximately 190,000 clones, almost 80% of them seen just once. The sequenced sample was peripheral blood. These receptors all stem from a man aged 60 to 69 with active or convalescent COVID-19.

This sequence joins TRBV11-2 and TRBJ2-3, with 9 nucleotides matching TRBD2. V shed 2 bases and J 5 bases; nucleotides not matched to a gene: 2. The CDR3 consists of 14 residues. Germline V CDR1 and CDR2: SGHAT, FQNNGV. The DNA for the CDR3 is TGTGCCAGCAGCTTACGAGCGGGAGGAGATACGCAGTATTTT. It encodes CASSLRAGGDTQYF.

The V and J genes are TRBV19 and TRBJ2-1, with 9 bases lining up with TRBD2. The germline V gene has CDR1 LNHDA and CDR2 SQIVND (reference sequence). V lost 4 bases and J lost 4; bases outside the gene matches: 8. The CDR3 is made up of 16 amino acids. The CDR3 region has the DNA TGTGCCAGTAGTAGGGACAGCGGGAGGACTTACAATGAGCAGTTCTTC. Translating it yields CASSRDSGRTYNEQFF.

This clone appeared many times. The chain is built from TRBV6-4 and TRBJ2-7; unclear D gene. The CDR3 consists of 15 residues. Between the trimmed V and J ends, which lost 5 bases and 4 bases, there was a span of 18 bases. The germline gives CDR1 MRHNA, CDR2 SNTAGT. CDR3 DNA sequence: TGTGCCAGCAGTTACGGGTCTCAGAATTCTTACGAGCAGTACTTC. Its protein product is CASSYGSQNSYEQYF.

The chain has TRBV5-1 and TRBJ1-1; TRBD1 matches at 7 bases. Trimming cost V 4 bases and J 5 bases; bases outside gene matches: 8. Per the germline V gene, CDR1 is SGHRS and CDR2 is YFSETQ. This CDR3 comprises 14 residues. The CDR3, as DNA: TGCGCCAGCAGCGGGGGGACAGCAGGAACTGAAGCTTTCTTT. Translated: CASSGGTAGTEAFF.

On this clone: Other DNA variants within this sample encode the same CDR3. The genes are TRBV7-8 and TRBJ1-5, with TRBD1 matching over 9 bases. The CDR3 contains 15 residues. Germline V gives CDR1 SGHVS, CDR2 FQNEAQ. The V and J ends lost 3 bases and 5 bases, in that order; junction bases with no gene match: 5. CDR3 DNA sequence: TGTGCCAGCAGCTTGACAGGGGGAAGGGATCAGCCCCAGCATTTT. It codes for CASSLTGGRDQPQHF.

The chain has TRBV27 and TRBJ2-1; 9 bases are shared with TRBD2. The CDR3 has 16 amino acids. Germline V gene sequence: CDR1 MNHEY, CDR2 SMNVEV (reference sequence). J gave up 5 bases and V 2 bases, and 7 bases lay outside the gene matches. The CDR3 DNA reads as TGTGCCAGCAGTTTAGAATCCCTAGCGGGAAACAATGAGCAGTTCTTC. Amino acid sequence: CASSLESLAGNNEQFF.

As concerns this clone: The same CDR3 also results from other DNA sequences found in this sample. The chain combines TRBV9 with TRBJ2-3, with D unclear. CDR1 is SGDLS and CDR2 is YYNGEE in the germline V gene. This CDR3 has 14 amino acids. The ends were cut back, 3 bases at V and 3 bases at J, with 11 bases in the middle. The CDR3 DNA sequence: TGTGCCAGCAGCGAGCGACCCGGGACAGATACGCAGTATTTT. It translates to CASSERPGTDTQYF.

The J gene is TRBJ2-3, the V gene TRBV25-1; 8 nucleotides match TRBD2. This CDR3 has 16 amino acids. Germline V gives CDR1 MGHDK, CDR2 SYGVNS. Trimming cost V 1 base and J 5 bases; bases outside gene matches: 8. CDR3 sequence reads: CASSEFSGTWEDTQYF. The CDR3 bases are TGTGCCAGCAGTGAATTTAGCGGGACTTGGGAAGATACGCAGTATTTT. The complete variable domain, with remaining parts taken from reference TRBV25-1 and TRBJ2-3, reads EADIYQTPRYLVIGTGKKITLECSQTMGHDKMYWYQQDPGMELHLIHYSYGVNSTEKGDLSSESTVSRIRTEHFPLTLESARPSHTSQYLCASSEFSGTWEDTQYFGPGTRLTVL.

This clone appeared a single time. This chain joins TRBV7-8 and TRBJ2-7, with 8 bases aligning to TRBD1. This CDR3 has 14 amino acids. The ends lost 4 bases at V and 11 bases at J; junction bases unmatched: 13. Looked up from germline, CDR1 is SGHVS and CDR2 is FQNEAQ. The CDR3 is CASSSDRGPHWKYF. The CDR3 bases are TGTGCCAGCAGCTCCGACAGGGGACCCCATTGGAAGTACTTC.

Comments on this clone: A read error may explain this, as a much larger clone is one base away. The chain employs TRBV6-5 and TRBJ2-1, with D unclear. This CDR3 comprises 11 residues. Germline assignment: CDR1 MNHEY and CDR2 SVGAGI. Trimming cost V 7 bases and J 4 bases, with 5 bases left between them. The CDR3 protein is CASTLYNEQFF. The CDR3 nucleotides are TGTGCCAGCACCCTATACAATGAGCAGTTCTTC.

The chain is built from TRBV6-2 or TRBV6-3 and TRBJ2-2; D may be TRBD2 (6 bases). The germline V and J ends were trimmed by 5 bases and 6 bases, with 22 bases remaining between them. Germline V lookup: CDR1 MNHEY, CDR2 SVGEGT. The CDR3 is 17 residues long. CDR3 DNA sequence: TGTGCCAGCAGTGGAATCGGGAGTCATTTCATACCCGGGGAGCTGTTTTTT. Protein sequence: CASSGIGSHFIPGELFF.

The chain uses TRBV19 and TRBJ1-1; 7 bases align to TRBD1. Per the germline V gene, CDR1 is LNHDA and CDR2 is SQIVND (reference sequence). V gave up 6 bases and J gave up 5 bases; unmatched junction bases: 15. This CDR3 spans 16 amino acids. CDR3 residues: CASSPGPKTGYTEAFF. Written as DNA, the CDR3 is TGTGCCAGTAGCCCGGGCCCCAAGACAGGGTATACTGAAGCTTTCTTT. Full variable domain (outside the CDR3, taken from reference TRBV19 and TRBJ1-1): DGGITQSPKYLFRKEGQNVTLSCEQNLNHDAMYWYRQDPGQGLRLIYYSQIVNDFQKGDIAEGYSVSREKKESFPLTVTSAQKNPTAFYLCASSPGPKTGYTEAFFGQGTRLTVV.

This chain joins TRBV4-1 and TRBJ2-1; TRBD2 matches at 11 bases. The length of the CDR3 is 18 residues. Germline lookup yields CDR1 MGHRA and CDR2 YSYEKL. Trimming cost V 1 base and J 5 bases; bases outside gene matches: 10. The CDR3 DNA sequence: TGCGCCAGCAGCCAAGTTCGACCGGGACTAGCGGCAAACAATGAGCAGTTCTTC. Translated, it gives CASSQVRPGLAANNEQFF.

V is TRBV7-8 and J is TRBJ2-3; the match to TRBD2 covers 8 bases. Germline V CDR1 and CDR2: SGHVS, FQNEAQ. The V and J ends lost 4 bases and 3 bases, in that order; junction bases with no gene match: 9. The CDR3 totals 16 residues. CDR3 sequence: CASSSGGQGGTDTQYF. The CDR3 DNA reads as TGTGCCAGCAGCTCGGGAGGGCAGGGAGGGACAGATACGCAGTATTTT.

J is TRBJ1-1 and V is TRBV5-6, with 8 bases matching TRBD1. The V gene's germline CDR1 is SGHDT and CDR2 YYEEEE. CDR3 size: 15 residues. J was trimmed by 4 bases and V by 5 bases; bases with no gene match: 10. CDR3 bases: TGTGCCAGCAGTCCAGGACAGGGCTTCCCCACTGAAGCTTTCTTT. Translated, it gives CASSPGQGFPTEAFF.

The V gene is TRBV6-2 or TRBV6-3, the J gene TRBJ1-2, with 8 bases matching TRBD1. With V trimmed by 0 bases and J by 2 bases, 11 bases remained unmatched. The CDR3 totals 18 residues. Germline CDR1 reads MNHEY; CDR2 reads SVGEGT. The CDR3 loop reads CASSYSGQGLFTNYGYTF. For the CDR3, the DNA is TGTGCCAGCAGTTACTCAGGACAGGGTCTTTTCACCAACTATGGCTACACCTTC.

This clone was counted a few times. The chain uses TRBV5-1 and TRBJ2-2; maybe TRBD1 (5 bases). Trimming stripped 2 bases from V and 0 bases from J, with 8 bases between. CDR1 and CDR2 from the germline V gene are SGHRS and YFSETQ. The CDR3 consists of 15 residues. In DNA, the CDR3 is TGCGCCAGCAGCTTTTCAGGGACGAACACCGGGGAGCTGTTTTTT. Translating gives CASSFSGTNTGELFF.

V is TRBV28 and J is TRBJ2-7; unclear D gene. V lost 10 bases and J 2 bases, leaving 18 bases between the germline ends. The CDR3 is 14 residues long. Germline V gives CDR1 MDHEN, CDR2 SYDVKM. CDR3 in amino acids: CATGLGPRTYEQYF. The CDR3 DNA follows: TGTGCCACCGGCCTGGGCCCAAGAACCTACGAGCAGTACTTC.

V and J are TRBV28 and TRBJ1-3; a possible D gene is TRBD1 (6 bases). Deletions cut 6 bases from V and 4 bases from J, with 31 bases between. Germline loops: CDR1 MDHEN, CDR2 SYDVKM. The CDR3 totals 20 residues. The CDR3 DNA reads TGTGCCAGCAGGGACCTAACCCTCCCGAGGGGGTCCGGGAAGGGAAACACCATATATTTT. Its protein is CASRDLTLPRGSGKGNTIYF. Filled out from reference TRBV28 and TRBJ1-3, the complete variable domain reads DVKVTQSSRYLVKRTGEKVFLECVQDMDHENMFWYRQDPGLGLRLIYFSYDVKMKEKGDIPEGYSVSREKKERFSLILESASTNQTSMYLCASRDLTLPRGSGKGNTIYFGEGSWLTVV.

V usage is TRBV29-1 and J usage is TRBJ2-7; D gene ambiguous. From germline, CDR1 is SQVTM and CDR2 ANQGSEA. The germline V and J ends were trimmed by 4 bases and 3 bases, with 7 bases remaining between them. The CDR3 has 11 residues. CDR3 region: CSVGLGYEQYF. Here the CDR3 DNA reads TGCAGCGTTGGACTCGGCTACGAGCAGTACTTC.

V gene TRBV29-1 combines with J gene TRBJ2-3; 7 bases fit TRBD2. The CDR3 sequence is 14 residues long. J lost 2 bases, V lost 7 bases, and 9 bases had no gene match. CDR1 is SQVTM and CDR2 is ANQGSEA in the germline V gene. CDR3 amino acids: CSGKAGDATDTQYF. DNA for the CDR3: TGCAGCGGTAAGGCGGGGGATGCCACAGATACGCAGTATTTT.

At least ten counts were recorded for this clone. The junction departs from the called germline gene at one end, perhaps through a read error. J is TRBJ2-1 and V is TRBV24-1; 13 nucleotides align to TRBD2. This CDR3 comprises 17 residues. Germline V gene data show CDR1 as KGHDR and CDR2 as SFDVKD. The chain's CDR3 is CATSEGLAGVSHNEQFF. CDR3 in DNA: TGTGCCACCAGTGAAGGACTAGCGGGAGTCTCCCACAATGAGCAGTTCTTC.

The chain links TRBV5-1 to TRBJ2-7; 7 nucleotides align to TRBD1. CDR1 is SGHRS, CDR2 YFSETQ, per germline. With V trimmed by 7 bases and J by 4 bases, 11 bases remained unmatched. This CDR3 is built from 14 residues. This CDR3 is CASSRGLGLYEQYF. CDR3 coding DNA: TGCGCCAGCTCGAGGGGGCTAGGGTTATACGAGCAGTACTTC.